These 30 T cell receptor beta chains share one sample of origin, sequenced in a study of cytomegalovirus exposure and HLA in healthy donors. Both 60 Vbeta primers and 13 Jbeta primers went into the PCR. Clones were read by immunoSEQ multiplex PCR, and TCRdb kept only the in-frame ones, dropping some. The table for this sample gives about 39,000 clones. Sequencing was carried out using PBMCs. The receptors come from a woman aged 25 to 39 in good health and CMV-seropositive.

The chain uses TRBV7-9 and TRBJ2-2, with TRBD2 matching 11 bases. CDR3 length equals 19 residues. Per the germline V gene, CDR1 is SEHNR and CDR2 is FQNEAQ (reference sequence). The J segment lost 7 bases and the V segment lost 5 bases, leaving 18 bases of the junction unmatched. The CDR3 loop is CASSLTFSGTSGQSGELFF. The CDR3 DNA sequence: TGTGCCAGCAGCCTTACGTTCTCCGGGACTAGCGGCCAGAGCGGGGAGCTGTTTTTT.

The V gene is TRBV5-1, the J gene TRBJ1-2; no reliable D call. The length of the CDR3 is 16 residues. V was cut by 0 bases and J by 3 bases, with 15 bases left in between. Per germline, CDR1 SGHRS and CDR2 YFSETQ. This CDR3 is CASSLADTPRHYGYTF. DNA of the CDR3: TGCGCCAGCAGCTTGGCAGACACCCCAAGACACTATGGCTACACCTTC.

V and J are TRBV11-3 and TRBJ2-6; no reliable D call. There are 17 residues in the CDR3. The germline V and J ends were trimmed by 5 bases and 2 bases, with 16 bases remaining between them. The V gene's germline CDR1 is SGHNT and CDR2 YENEEA. This CDR3 reads CASSTGLESAGANVLTF. Written as DNA, the CDR3 is TGTGCCAGCAGCACGGGTCTAGAGAGTGCTGGGGCCAACGTCCTGACTTTC.

This chain connects TRBV11-3 to TRBJ1-2, with 8 positions matching TRBD1. V shed 5 bases and J 1 base; nucleotides not matched to a gene: 9. The CDR3 has 16 amino acids. Per germline, CDR1 SGHNT and CDR2 YENEEA. The CDR3 spells CASSPTDRGLNYGYTF. The CDR3 nucleotides read TGTGCCAGCAGCCCAACAGACAGGGGCCTTAACTATGGCTACACCTTC.

V and J are TRBV27 and TRBJ2-7; 8 bases line up with TRBD1. Germline V gene sequence: CDR1 MNHEY, CDR2 SMNVEV (reference sequence). The V and J ends lost 6 bases and 3 bases, in that order; junction bases with no gene match: 13. This CDR3 comprises 16 residues. This CDR3 is CASRIMGQALYYEQYF. The DNA for the CDR3 is TGTGCCAGCAGGATCATGGGACAGGCTCTGTACTACGAGCAGTACTTC.

The V gene is TRBV4-2, the J gene TRBJ2-1; 8 nucleotides align to TRBD2. Germline loops: CDR1 LGHNA, CDR2 YNFKEQ. The V and J ends lost 1 base and 5 bases, in that order; junction bases with no gene match: 4. CDR3 length equals 15 residues. CDR3 sequence (DNA): TGTGCCAGCAGCCAAGCGGGGGGGCTAGACAATGAGCAGTTCTTC. The encoded protein is CASSQAGGLDNEQFF.

This chain connects TRBV27 to TRBJ1-1, with 8 bases lining up with TRBD1. Trimming at V came to 2 bases and at J to 11 bases, leaving 4 bases not matched to a gene. Germline CDR1 and CDR2: MNHEY and SMNVEV (reference sequence). The CDR3 is made up of 12 amino acids. The CDR3 DNA sequence: TGTGCCAGCAGTTTAGGGACAGGTGAGGCTTTCTTT. This sequence encodes CASSLGTGEAFF.

V is TRBV30 and J is TRBJ2-1, with a tentative D call TRBD1 (5 bases). Trimming took off 2 bases at V and 1 base at J, with 12 bases between the two ends. The CDR3 has 15 residues. Germline V gene lookup returns CDR1 GTSNPN and CDR2 SVGIG (reference sequence). The CDR3 loop is CAWSFQGPSYNEQFF. DNA of the CDR3: TGTGCCTGGAGTTTCCAGGGCCCTTCCTACAATGAGCAGTTCTTC.

V usage is TRBV5-1 and J usage is TRBJ1-2; the D gene is possibly TRBD1 (5 bases). Looked up from germline, CDR1 is SGHRS and CDR2 is YFSETQ. This CDR3 is built from 13 residues. The V end lost 0 bases, the J end lost 7 bases, and 10 bases lay between the germline ends. This CDR3 reads CASSLAGNGGYTF. CDR3 DNA: TGCGCCAGCAGCTTGGCAGGGAATGGTGGCTACACCTTC.

This chain joins TRBV11-2 and TRBJ2-5, with D perhaps matching TRBD2 (5 bases). This CDR3 has 16 amino acids. Germline loops: CDR1 SGHAT, CDR2 FQNNGV. Trimming left V 4 bases short and J 5 bases short, with 20 bases between. CDR3 sequence reads: CASSSRARTRHETQYF. The CDR3 region has the DNA TGTGCCAGCAGCTCCCGGGCCCGTACTAGACATGAGACCCAGTACTTC.

About this clone: The CDR3 ends on some other residue instead of the conserved phenylalanine or tryptophan, so this is likely a read error. This chain uses TRBV7-9 with TRBJ1-6; possible D gene TRBD1, 6 bases. V lost 1 base and J lost 7, with 11 bases in between. Per germline, CDR1 SEHNR and CDR2 FQNEAQ (reference sequence). This CDR3 has 15 amino acids. In nucleotides, the CDR3 is TGTGCCAGCAGCTTAGTGGCAGGGGTAAATTCACCCCTCCACCTT. Protein: CASSLVAGVNSPLHL.

The rearrangement joins TRBV7-8 to TRBJ2-1; 7 bases match TRBD2. CDR1 is SGHVS, CDR2 FQNEAQ, per germline. Unmatched junction bases numbered 7, after V lost 7 bases and J lost 1 base. The CDR3 spans 15 residues. The chain's CDR3 is CASNSLGGSYNEQFF. In nucleotides, the CDR3 is TGTGCCAGCAACTCCCTCGGGGGGTCCTACAATGAGCAGTTCTTC.

The chain links TRBV11-2 to TRBJ2-7, with 8 positions matching TRBD1. The germline V gene has CDR1 SGHAT and CDR2 FQNNGV. The V gene end was trimmed by 1 base and the J gene end by 2 bases; junction bases not matched to a gene: 10. This CDR3 is built from 17 residues. CDR3 bases: TGTGCCAGCAGCTTAGGCGGTTGGAGACAGGGGACCTACGAGCAGTACTTC. As protein: CASSLGGWRQGTYEQYF.

This chain joins TRBV5-1 and TRBJ1-2, with a tentative D call TRBD1 (6 bases). V was clipped by 4 bases and J by 3 bases, with 22 bases between them. The CDR3 is 17 residues long. Germline assignment: CDR1 SGHRS and CDR2 YFSETQ. DNA for the CDR3: TGCGCCAGCAGCCTTAAATTGCGACAGGAAAAAGACTATGGCTACACCTTC. Translated: CASSLKLRQEKDYGYTF.

The chain is built from TRBV6-5 and TRBJ2-3; 9 positions agree with TRBD1. CDR3 length: 14 residues. The junction had 7 bases not matched to a gene; V was cut back by 5 bases and J by 7 bases. Germline CDR1 is MNHEY and CDR2 is SVGAGI. The CDR3 is CASSPGQGGYTQYF. The CDR3 coding sequence is TGTGCCAGCAGTCCGGGACAGGGAGGGTATACGCAGTATTTT.

The gene calls are TRBV6-1 and TRBJ2-1, with TRBD2 matching over 7 bases. The germline CDR1 and CDR2 sequences are MNHNS and SASEGT. This CDR3 is 17 amino acids long. The junction had 10 bases not matched to a gene; V was cut back by 4 bases and J by 1 base. CDR3 protein: CASSAPVLAKSYNEQFF. CDR3 DNA sequence: TGTGCCAGCAGTGCCCCCGTACTAGCGAAGTCCTACAATGAGCAGTTCTTC.

J is TRBJ2-5 and V is TRBV5-1; 9 nucleotides agree with TRBD2. CDR3 length equals 14 residues. Germline V CDR1 and CDR2: SGHRS, YFSETQ. J lost 3 bases, V lost 3 bases, and 3 bases had no gene match. DNA for the CDR3: TGCGCCAGCAGCTCCTTAGCGGGGGAAGAGACCCAGTACTTC. This translates into CASSSLAGEETQYF.

The V call is TRBV12-5, the J call TRBJ2-1, with TRBD1 matching over 11 bases. The CDR3 runs to 16 residues. The V and J ends lost 6 bases and 9 bases, in that order; junction bases with no gene match: 13. Germline-derived CDR1 and CDR2 are LGHNT and FRNRAP. The CDR3 DNA reads TGTGCTAGTGGACCTCTCCCCGGACAGGGGGCTGGTGAGCAGTTCTTC. The encoded protein is CASGPLPGQGAGEQFF. The whole variable domain, remainder taken from reference TRBV12-5 and TRBJ2-1, is DARVTQTPRHKVTEMGQEVTMRCQPILGHNTVFWYRQTMMQGLELLAYFRNRAPLDDSGMPKDRFSAEMPDATLATLKIQPSEPRDSAVYFCASGPLPGQGAGEQFFGPGTRLTVL.

The chain is built from TRBV18 and TRBJ2-5; D is unresolved. The J call is in doubt because the DNA end fits TRBJ2-7 better. CDR3 length: 13 residues. The germline CDR1 and CDR2 sequences are KGHSH and LQKENI. CDR3 sequence reads: CASSPGLSGEQYF. In nucleotides, the CDR3 is TGTGCCAGCTCACCGGGCTTGTCCGGCGAGCAGTACTTC.

The rearrangement links TRBV19 to TRBJ1-2, with 7 bases lining up with TRBD1. This CDR3 comprises 18 residues. V shed 6 bases, J shed 8 bases, and the junction held 24 bases outside the gene matches. Germline CDR1 reads LNHDA; CDR2 reads SQIVND (reference sequence). The CDR3 loop reads CASSTHRLDRQGITGYTF. In nucleotides, the CDR3 is TGTGCCAGTAGCACTCATCGATTGGACAGACAGGGCATTACGGGCTACACCTTC.

This chain links TRBV11-3 with TRBJ2-1, with D perhaps TRBD1 (6 bases). The germline CDR1 and CDR2 sequences are SGHNT and YENEEA. Trimming removed 5 bases at V and 0 bases at J, with 8 bases between. The CDR3 consists of 14 residues. CDR3 sequence reads: CASSPGDSYNEQFF. The CDR3 bases are TGTGCCAGCAGCCCAGGGGACTCCTACAATGAGCAGTTCTTC.

This sequence joins TRBV14 and TRBJ2-4, with 9 bases that match TRBD2. After removal of 4 bases from V and 6 bases from J, the junction contained 1 base not matched to a gene. CDR1 and CDR2 (germline): SGHDN, FVKESK. The CDR3 runs 13 residues. CDR3 in amino acids: CASSLSGGNIQYF. The DNA of the CDR3 is TGTGCCAGCAGCCTTAGCGGGGGAAACATTCAGTACTTC.

The J gene is TRBJ2-5, the V gene TRBV5-1; D uncertain. Germline V lookup: CDR1 SGHRS, CDR2 YFSETQ. The germline V and J ends were trimmed by 5 bases and 4 bases, with 12 bases remaining between them. The CDR3 sequence is 13 residues long. CDR3 in amino acids: CASRGLDGETQYF. As DNA, the CDR3 is TGCGCCAGCAGGGGTCTAGATGGAGAGACCCAGTACTTC.

The chain employs TRBV7-8 and TRBJ1-2; 10 nucleotides agree with TRBD1. The CDR3 has 17 amino acids. Germline V CDR1 and CDR2: SGHVS, FQNEAQ. V trimming: 0 bases; J trimming: 8 bases; junction bases outside the gene matches: 12. The CDR3 DNA is TGTGCCAGCAGCTTAGCGAGGAGGGAGAGGGGACAGGGGGGCTACACCTTC. This translates into CASSLARRERGQGGYTF.

V gene TRBV27 combines with J gene TRBJ1-1; D remains ambiguous. In germline, CDR1 is MNHEY, CDR2 SMNVEV (reference sequence). This CDR3 region has 15 residues. The ends were cut back, 5 bases at V and 4 bases at J, with 17 bases in the middle. The CDR3 coding sequence is TGTGCCAGCAGTCCCGCCCGAGCAGGAAGCACTGAAGCTTTCTTT. This sequence encodes CASSPARAGSTEAFF.

V gene TRBV6-5 combines with J gene TRBJ2-2, with a weak D call TRBD2 (5 bases). Germline V gene lookup returns CDR1 MNHEY and CDR2 SVGAGI. The CDR3 length is 15 residues. V shed 0 bases and J shed 7 bases, with 12 bases lying between them. CDR3 bases: TGTGCCAGCAGTTACTCGAGGCTAGCTGGCGGGGAGCTGTTTTTT. The encoded protein is CASSYSRLAGGELFF.

The CDR3 region is CASSERQVLNSPLHF. DNA for the CDR3: TGTGCCAGCAGTGAAAGGCAGGTCCTCAATTCACCCCTCCACTTT. The chain combines TRBV2 with TRBJ1-6; D not resolved. Germline values: CDR1 SNHLY, CDR2 FYNNEI. The CDR3 spans 15 residues. Trimming left V 2 bases short and J 7 bases short, with 12 bases between.

This sequence joins TRBV10-3 and TRBJ2-7, with 9 bases aligning to TRBD2. The trim removed 6 bases at V and 1 base at J, leaving 10 bases unmatched. Germline CDR1 ENHRY, CDR2 SYGVKD. The CDR3 sequence is 16 residues long. The CDR3 nucleotides read TGTGCCATCAGCGCGGGCCTAGCGGGGACATCCTACGAGCAGTACTTC. Its translation: CAISAGLAGTSYEQYF.

This chain joins TRBV2 and TRBJ2-7; the D gene is possibly TRBD1 (6 bases). CDR3 size: 11 residues. Trimming left V 4 bases short and J 7 bases short, with 8 bases between. In germline, CDR1 is SNHLY, CDR2 FYNNEI. CDR3 region: CASSARGEQYF. The CDR3 DNA follows: TGTGCCAGCAGTGCCAGGGGAGAGCAGTACTTC.

V usage is TRBV4-2 and J usage is TRBJ1-2, with unresolved D. Deletions cut 0 bases from V and 1 base from J, with 6 bases between. The CDR3 extends over 14 amino acids. Germline CDR1 is LGHNA and CDR2 is YNFKEQ. CDR3 nucleotide sequence: TGTGCCAGCAGCCAAGATCGGGGTAACTATGGCTACACCTTC. It yields the protein CASSQDRGNYGYTF.